This TCR beta chain was sequenced for a study of graft-versus-host responses after intestinal transplantation. Study summary: Each patient got anti-thymocyte globulin induction, then tacrolimus and steroids for around three years. Overall study results and limits: GvH clones appeared in recipient marrow, some first in ileum or blood. The highest levels of circulating GvH clones went along with early declines in HvG clones after transplant.

Generated by immunoSEQ multiplex PCR, the TCRdb table keeps only in-frame clones and is missing some. The sample holds under 90,000 clones, over 80% seen once. A word on this clone: Its specificity is not known.

CDR3 length: 16 amino acids. CDR1 is LGHNA and CDR2 is YNFKEQ in the germline V gene. V trimming: 0 bases; J trimming: 9 bases; junction bases outside the gene matches: 10. Specimen: PBMCs, collected 98 days after intestinal transplantation. This TCR came from a human patient who received an intestinal transplant, so some T cells may come from the graft donor. The chain has TRBV4-2 and TRBJ2-7, with 11 positions matching TRBD2. This CDR3 is CASSQDGGSGGAPQYF. CDR3 in DNA: TGTGCCAGCAGCCAAGACGGGGGTAGCGGGGGGGCCCCGCAGTACTTC.